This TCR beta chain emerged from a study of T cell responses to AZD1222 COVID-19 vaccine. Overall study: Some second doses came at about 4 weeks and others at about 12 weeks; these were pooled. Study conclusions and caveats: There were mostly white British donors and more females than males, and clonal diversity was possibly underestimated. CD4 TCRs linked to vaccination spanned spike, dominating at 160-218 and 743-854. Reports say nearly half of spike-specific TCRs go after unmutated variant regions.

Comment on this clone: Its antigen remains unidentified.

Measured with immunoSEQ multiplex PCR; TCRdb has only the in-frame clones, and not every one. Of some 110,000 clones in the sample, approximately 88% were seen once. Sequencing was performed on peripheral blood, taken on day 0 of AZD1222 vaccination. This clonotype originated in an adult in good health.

CDR3 residues: CASSLVLFTYEQYF. The CDR3 nucleotides read TGTGCCAGCAGCTTGGTCCTGTTCACCTACGAGCAGTACTTC. This sequence joins TRBV5-6 and TRBJ2-7; D gene uncertain. This CDR3 has 14 amino acids. The ends were cut back, 0 bases at V and 2 bases at J, with 9 bases in the middle. The germline V gene encodes CDR1 SGHDT and CDR2 YYEEEE.